The entry below describes one T cell receptor beta chain. V lost 1 base, J lost 7 bases, and 14 bases lay in between. The CDR3 has 15 amino acids. The germline V gene encodes CDR1 MGHRA and CDR2 YSYEKL. This entry is derived from a study of blood T cell repertoires in COVID-19. About the research overall: Specimens from acute and convalescent COVID-19 originated in the United States, Italy and Spain. T cells, B-cell-depleted T cells, or PBMCs provided the cDNA or gDNA that served as material.

Per the study methods: Estimated nucleated cell counts came from reference gene primer amplification. Measured with immunoSEQ multiplex PCR; TCRdb has only the in-frame clones, and not every one. V and J calls and clone size are copied from that table; D and trimming were computed from the DNA. In the table there are 180,000 or so clones, around 85% of which are singletons. The gene calls are TRBV4-1 and TRBJ1-5, with D hard to call. Sequenced sample: peripheral blood. The source is a woman aged 55-75 years with acute or convalescent COVID-19. The CDR3 sequence: CASSQGSWERQPQHF. The CDR3 region has the DNA TGCGCCAGCAGCCAAGGAAGCTGGGAGCGGCAGCCCCAGCATTTT.